The entry below gives a single T cell receptor (beta chain) sequence along with its context. Profiled with immunoSEQ multiplex PCR; TCRdb holds only in-frame clones, not every one. There are around 53,000 clones in the sample; around 92% occur only once, and approximately 0.64% lies in the top ten. This sample is part of a study of T cell changes during pregnancy in multiple sclerosis. Germline assignment: CDR1 MNHEY and CDR2 SVGAGI. V shed 2 bases, J shed 0 bases, and the junction held 5 bases outside the gene matches. The CDR3 is 16 residues long. The V call is TRBV6-5, the J call TRBJ2-7; 9 nucleotides line up with TRBD1. The TCR sequence derives from a female donor with multiple sclerosis, enrolled in a pregnancy study. The source material was CD4+ T cells from peripheral blood mononuclear cells, sampled after pregnancy. CDR3 DNA: TGTGCCAGCAGTTACAGGGGACAGGGCCTCTCCTACGAGCAGTACTTC. It translates to CASSYRGQGLSYEQYF.